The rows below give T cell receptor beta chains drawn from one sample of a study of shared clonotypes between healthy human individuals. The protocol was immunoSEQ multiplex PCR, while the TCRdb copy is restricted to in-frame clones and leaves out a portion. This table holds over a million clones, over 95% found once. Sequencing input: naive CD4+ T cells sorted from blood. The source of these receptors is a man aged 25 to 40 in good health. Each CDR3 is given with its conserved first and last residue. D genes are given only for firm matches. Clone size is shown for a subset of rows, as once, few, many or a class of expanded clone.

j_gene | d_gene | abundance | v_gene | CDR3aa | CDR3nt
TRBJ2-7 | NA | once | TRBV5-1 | CASSSDITYEQYF | TGCGCCAGCAGCTCGGACATAACCTACGAGCAGTACTTC
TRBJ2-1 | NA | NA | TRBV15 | CATRPSPGEQFF | TGTGCCACCCGTCCGAGCCCAGGTGAGCAGTTCTTC
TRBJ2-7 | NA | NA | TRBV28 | CASSLDGVYEQYF | TGTGCCAGCAGTTTAGATGGGGTCTACGAGCAGTACTTC
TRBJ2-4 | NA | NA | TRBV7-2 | CASSLELAGPSHIQYF | TGTGCCAGCAGCTTAGAGTTGGCGGGCCCCAGTCATATTCAGTACTTC
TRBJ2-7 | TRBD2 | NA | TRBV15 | CATSARPLAGGHLFGLSYEQYF | TGTGCCACCAGCGCCCGACCATTAGCGGGAGGGCATCTCTTCGGGCTGTCCTACGAGCAGTACTTC
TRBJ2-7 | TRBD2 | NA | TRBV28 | CASSPSGWNRYEQYF | TGTGCCAGCAGCCCTAGCGGGTGGAACAGATACGAGCAGTACTTC
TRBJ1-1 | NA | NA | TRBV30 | CAWNSQGFTEAFF | TGTGCCTGGAATTCGCAGGGTTTCACTGAAGCTTTCTTT
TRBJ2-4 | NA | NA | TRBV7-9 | CASSPGTLAKNIQYF | TGTGCCAGCAGCCCCGGGACATTAGCCAAAAACATTCAGTACTTC
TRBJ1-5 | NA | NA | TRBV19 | CATTEDLGGNQPQHF | TGTGCCACTACGGAGGACTTAGGGGGCAATCAGCCCCAGCATTTT
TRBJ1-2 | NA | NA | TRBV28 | CASSLGSPWSGYTF | TGTGCCAGCAGTTTAGGAAGTCCTTGGAGTGGCTACACCTTC
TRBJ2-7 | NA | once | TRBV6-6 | CASGGRYEQYF | TGTGCCAGCGGGGGCCGATACGAGCAGTACTTC
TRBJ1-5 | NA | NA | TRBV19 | CASSTQGLLPQHF | TGTGCCAGTAGTACACAGGGACTTTTGCCCCAGCATTTT
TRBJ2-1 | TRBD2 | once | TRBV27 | CASRGLAGARYEQFF | TGTGCCAGCAGAGGACTAGCGGGAGCGAGGTATGAGCAGTTCTTC
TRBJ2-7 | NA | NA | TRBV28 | CASSLRSGWQYF | TGTGCCAGCAGTTTAAGGTCGGGGTGGCAGTACTTC
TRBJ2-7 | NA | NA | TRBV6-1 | CASSEAMDGYEQYF | TGTGCCAGCAGTGAAGCCATGGACGGGTACGAGCAGTACTTC
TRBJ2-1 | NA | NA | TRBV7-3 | CASSLAPVGVNEQFF | TGTGCCAGCAGCTTGGCCCCCGTGGGGGTCAATGAGCAGTTCTTC
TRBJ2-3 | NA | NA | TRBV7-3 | CASSLHRPDTQYF | TGTGCCAGCAGCTTACACAGGCCAGATACGCAGTATTTT
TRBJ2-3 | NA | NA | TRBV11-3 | CASSAPDSTDTQYF | TGTGCCAGCAGCGCCCCAGACAGCACAGATACGCAGTATTTT
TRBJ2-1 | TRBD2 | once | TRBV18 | CASSRASGDFYNEQFF | TGTGCCAGCTCAAGGGCTAGCGGGGACTTCTACAATGAGCAGTTCTTC
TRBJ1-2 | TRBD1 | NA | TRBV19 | CASSQVGQALVGYTF | TGTGCCAGTAGTCAAGTTGGACAGGCGCTTGTTGGCTACACCTTC
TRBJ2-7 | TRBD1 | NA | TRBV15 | CATSRDRGYEQYF | TGTGCCACCAGCAGAGACAGGGGGTACGAGCAGTACTTC
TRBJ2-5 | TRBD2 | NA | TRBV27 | CASSPPGGAQYF | TGTGCCAGCAGCCCACCCGGGGGGGCCCAGTACTTC
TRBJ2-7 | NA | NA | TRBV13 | CASSPSDRRDSYEQYF | TGTGCCAGCAGCCCCTCGGACAGGAGGGACTCCTACGAGCAGTACTTC
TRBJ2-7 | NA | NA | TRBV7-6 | CASSKKGYEQYF | TGTGCCAGCAGCAAGAAGGGGTACGAGCAGTACTTC
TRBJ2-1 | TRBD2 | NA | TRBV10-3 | CAISEPTSGRRYEQFF | TGTGCCATCAGTGAGCCGACTAGCGGGAGGAGGTATGAGCAGTTCTTC
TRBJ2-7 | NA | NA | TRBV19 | CASSETGSYEQYF | TGTGCCAGTAGCGAGACAGGTTCCTACGAGCAGTACTTC
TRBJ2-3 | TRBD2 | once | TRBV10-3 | CAISEDKTSGILTDTQYF | TGTGCCATCAGTGAGGATAAAACTAGCGGCATACTCACAGATACGCAGTATTTT
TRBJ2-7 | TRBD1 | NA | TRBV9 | CASSPGQGEQYF | TGTGCCAGCAGCCCCGGACAGGGCGAGCAGTACTTC
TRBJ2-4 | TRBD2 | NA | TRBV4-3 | CASSIGLAGGPTKNIQYF | TGCGCCAGCAGCATTGGACTAGCGGGAGGGCCGACCAAAAACATTCAGTACTTC
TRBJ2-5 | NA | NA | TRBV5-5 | CASSPGTSQTQYF | TGTGCCAGCAGCCCAGGGACCTCCCAGACCCAGTACTTC